This entry lists 24 T cell receptor beta chains sequenced from one sample in a study of shared clonotypes between healthy human individuals. Clones were sequenced by immunoSEQ multiplex PCR, and TCRdb holds only the in-frame ones, with some missing. This sample has 550,000 to 600,000 clones; roughly 98% occur once, and the top ten carry 0.25% to 0.35%. Terminally differentiated effector memory CD45RA+ cells were excluded by CCR7 positive selection of CD45RO-negative cells. Sample: naive CD8+ T cells sorted from blood. All receptors derive from a man younger than 40 in good health.

V is TRBV27 and J is TRBJ2-7; 7 bases map to TRBD2. With 4 bases clipped from V and 3 bases from J, the junction kept 6 bases outside the gene matches. This CDR3 comprises 14 residues. From germline, CDR1 is MNHEY and CDR2 SMNVEV (reference sequence). The chain's CDR3 is CASSSGTNFYEQYF. Here the CDR3 DNA reads TGTGCCAGCAGTTCCGGGACTAATTTCTACGAGCAGTACTTC.

In its sample, this clone was seen once. The chain carries TRBV29-1 and TRBJ2-1; tentative D call: TRBD2 (5 bases). The germline V gene has CDR1 SQVTM and CDR2 ANQGSEA. V lost 6 bases, J lost 4 bases, and 22 bases lay in between. This CDR3 is 16 amino acids long. The CDR3 DNA follows: TGCAGCGTGCTACGTCAGGACTCGGAAGAATACAATGAGCAGTTCTTC. As protein: CSVLRQDSEEYNEQFF.

CDR3 protein: CASSDGRSTDTQYF. The CDR3 DNA is TGCGCCAGCAGTGACGGCCGGAGCACAGATACGCAGTATTTT. This rearrangement joins TRBV10-1 to TRBJ2-3; D is unresolved. Germline loops: CDR1 WNHNN, CDR2 SYGVQD (reference sequence). Trimming took 3 bases from V and 0 from J, leaving 7 bases between them. The CDR3 covers 14 residues.

This rearrangement joins TRBV5-1 to TRBJ2-7, with 8 positions matching TRBD1. This CDR3 comprises 12 residues. CDR1 is SGHRS and CDR2 is YFSETQ in the germline V gene. V was pared by 4 bases and J by 6 bases, with 3 bases of the junction left unmatched. The CDR3 DNA sequence: TGCGCCAGCAGCCCTACAGGGGGCGAGCAGTACTTC. This sequence encodes CASSPTGGEQYF. Full variable domain (missing parts from reference TRBV5-1 and TRBJ2-7): KAGVTQTPRYLIKTRGQQVTLSCSPISGHRSVSWYQQTPGQGLQFLFEYFSETQRNKGNFPGRFSGRQFSNSRSEMNVSTLELGDSALYLCASSPTGGEQYFGPGTRLTVT.

This chain links TRBV15 with TRBJ1-2; D gene ambiguous. The CDR3 is made up of 16 amino acids. Germline V lookup: CDR1 LNHNV, CDR2 YYDKDF (reference sequence). V dropped 1 base and J dropped 4 bases, with 16 bases sitting between them. For the CDR3, the DNA is TGTGCCACCAGCAGAGCTGGGGAAATCTTCGTCTATGGCTACACCTTC. Translation: CATSRAGEIFVYGYTF.

The genes are TRBV29-1 and TRBJ2-3; D may be TRBD2 (5 bases). The V end lost 2 bases, the J end lost 2 bases, and 14 bases lay between the germline ends. The length of the CDR3 is 15 residues. Germline values: CDR1 SQVTM, CDR2 ANQGSEA. CDR3 DNA sequence: TGCAGCGTTGAATGGTGGGAGCCGACCACAGATACGCAGTATTTT. The encoded protein is CSVEWWEPTTDTQYF.

The chain recombines TRBV7-8 with TRBJ2-7, with 13 bases that match TRBD2. From germline, CDR1 is SGHVS and CDR2 FQNEAQ. The CDR3 contains 16 residues. V lost 3 bases, J lost 6 bases, and 8 bases stayed unmatched. The chain's CDR3 is CASSFELAGGMGEQYF. DNA of the CDR3: TGTGCCAGCAGCTTCGAACTAGCGGGAGGGATGGGCGAGCAGTACTTC.

CDR3 region: CASSIRGQGYEQYF. The CDR3 coding sequence is TGTGCCAGTAGTATTAGAGGACAAGGCTACGAGCAGTACTTC. The V and J genes are TRBV19 and TRBJ2-7, with D maybe TRBD1 (5 bases). The V gene's germline CDR1 is LNHDA and CDR2 SQIVND (reference sequence). V gave up 3 bases and J gave up 3 bases, with 12 bases separating them. This CDR3 comprises 14 residues.

Remarks on this clone: Other DNA sequences of this sample code for an identical CDR3. The V call is TRBV9, the J call TRBJ2-3; D unresolved. Germline V gene sequence: CDR1 SGDLS, CDR2 YYNGEE. This CDR3 spans 12 amino acids. V was shortened by 4 bases and J by 2 bases, with 5 bases between the two germline ends. The CDR3 here is CASSPYTDTQYF. CDR3 coding DNA: TGTGCCAGCAGCCCCTACACAGATACGCAGTATTTT.

V gene TRBV5-4 combines with J gene TRBJ1-2, with TRBD1 as a possible D gene (5 bases). This CDR3 has 14 amino acids. The ends were cut back, 4 bases at V and 4 bases at J, with 14 bases in the middle. Germline CDR1 and CDR2: SGHNT and YYREEE (reference sequence). DNA for the CDR3: TGTGCCAGCAGCGCCGGGACTGTCGGCTATGGCTACACCTTC. This encodes CASSAGTVGYGYTF.

V is TRBV5-1 and J is TRBJ2-2, with TRBD2 as a possible D gene (6 bases). V was clipped by 0 bases and J by 7 bases, with 13 bases between them. Germline CDR1 reads SGHRS; CDR2 reads YFSETQ. The CDR3 contains 15 residues. The CDR3 region is CASSLVGGEGGELFF. CDR3 DNA: TGCGCCAGCAGCTTGGTCGGCGGGGAAGGCGGGGAGCTGTTTTTT.

V is TRBV29-1 and J is TRBJ2-5; D might be TRBD1 or TRBD2, each matching 6 bases. V dropped 3 bases and J dropped 3 bases, with 17 bases sitting between them. The CDR3 covers 15 residues. CDR1 is SQVTM and CDR2 is ANQGSEA in the germline V gene. The CDR3 is CSVEVAGDFEETQYF. For the CDR3, the DNA is TGCAGCGTTGAGGTGGCAGGGGACTTCGAAGAGACCCAGTACTTC.

The chain joins TRBV13 to TRBJ2-1; 7 bases match TRBD2. This CDR3 region has 15 residues. The V segment lost 5 bases and the J segment 0 bases; nucleotides outside the gene matches: 4. The germline V gene has CDR1 PRHDT and CDR2 FYEKMQ (reference sequence). The CDR3 DNA sequence: TGTGCCAGCAGCCTCGAGCGGGGCTCCTACAATGAGCAGTTCTTC. Translation gives CASSLERGSYNEQFF.

J is TRBJ2-7 and V is TRBV5-1, with 12 bases that match TRBD1. The length of the CDR3 is 15 residues. J gave up 1 base and V 7 bases, and 6 bases lay outside the gene matches. Germline V gene data show CDR1 as SGHRS and CDR2 as YFSETQ. The DNA of the CDR3 is TGCGCCAGCGCGGGACAGGGGGCGGATTCCTACGAGCAGTACTTC. It specifies CASAGQGADSYEQYF.

The chain carries TRBV9 and TRBJ2-5; D not resolved. CDR1 is SGDLS, CDR2 YYNGEE, per germline. V lost 0 bases and J 5 bases, leaving 11 bases between the germline ends. This CDR3 spans 14 amino acids. For the CDR3, the DNA is TGTGCCAGCAGCGTAGCTGGGAAGGAGGAGACCCAGTACTTC. Protein: CASSVAGKEETQYF.

This clone was seen just once. This chain connects TRBV7-9 to TRBJ2-3, with 7 bases lining up with TRBD1. CDR3 size: 14 residues. Germline CDR1 reads SEHNR; CDR2 reads FQNEAQ (reference sequence). V gave up 4 bases and J gave up 4 bases; unmatched junction bases: 5. The CDR3 is CASSSTGVADTQYF. The CDR3 DNA reads TGTGCCAGCAGCTCAACAGGGGTAGCAGATACGCAGTATTTT.

The rearrangement links TRBV5-1 to TRBJ2-7; 12 nucleotides align to TRBD1. CDR3 length: 15 amino acids. The ends lost 4 bases at V and 1 base at J; junction bases unmatched: 3. Germline CDR1 SGHRS, CDR2 YFSETQ. CDR3 residues: CASSGDRGLSYEQYF. The CDR3 DNA follows: TGCGCCAGCAGCGGGGACAGGGGGCTTTCCTACGAGCAGTACTTC.

This chain connects TRBV27 to TRBJ2-2; 8 nucleotides align to TRBD1. Germline trimming cut 6 bases from V and 1 base from J; bases unmatched to any gene: 13. This CDR3 is 18 amino acids long. In germline, CDR1 is MNHEY, CDR2 SMNVEV (reference sequence). For the CDR3, the DNA is TGTGCCAGCAGCTTTCGGCCAGGGGGCGCGAGGAACACCGGGGAGCTGTTTTTT. Its protein is CASSFRPGGARNTGELFF.

This clone appeared a single time. V is TRBV28 and J is TRBJ1-2; D is uncertain. This CDR3 has 13 amino acids. Trimming cost V 6 bases and J 4 bases, with 12 bases left between them. Germline V gene data show CDR1 as MDHEN and CDR2 as SYDVKM. The CDR3 DNA sequence: TGTGCCAGCAGGTTAGGACTGCGCTATGGCTACACCTTC. Its protein is CASRLGLRYGYTF.

This chain connects TRBV15 to TRBJ2-7, with D perhaps matching TRBD2 (6 bases). The CDR3 spans 12 residues. Per germline, CDR1 LNHNV and CDR2 YYDKDF (reference sequence). V was pared by 4 bases and J by 7 bases, with 11 bases between. For the CDR3, the DNA is TGTGCCACCAGCACCGGGAGTCAGGAGCAGTACTTC. It yields the protein CATSTGSQEQYF.

V and J are TRBV5-4 and TRBJ2-1; TRBD2 aligns across 7 bases. Germline CDR1 reads SGHNT; CDR2 reads YYREEE (reference sequence). Trimming at V came to 0 bases and at J to 4 bases, leaving 4 bases not matched to a gene. This CDR3 is 15 amino acids long. DNA for the CDR3: TGTGCCAGCAGCTTGGGACTAGCTCCTTACAATGAGCAGTTCTTC. It translates to CASSLGLAPYNEQFF.

The chain has TRBV19 and TRBJ2-1; D is ambiguous. CDR1 and CDR2 from the germline V gene are LNHDA and SQIVND (reference sequence). V gave up 4 bases and J gave up 0 bases, with 10 bases separating them. The CDR3 extends over 15 amino acids. The CDR3 reads CASSNGANSYNEQFF. CDR3 DNA: TGTGCCAGTAGTAACGGAGCGAACTCCTACAATGAGCAGTTCTTC.

The rearrangement uses TRBV5-4 and TRBJ1-1, with D possibly matching TRBD1 (6 bases). V was shortened by 0 bases and J by 11 bases, with 14 bases between the two germline ends. CDR1 is SGHNT and CDR2 is YYREEE in the germline V gene (reference sequence). The CDR3 has 13 amino acids. CDR3 amino acids: CASSLGVQGEAFF. CDR3 sequence (DNA): TGTGCCAGCAGCTTGGGAGTACAGGGAGAGGCTTTCTTT.

The V gene is TRBV15, the J gene TRBJ1-5, with D uncertain. V was clipped by 5 bases and J by 0 bases, with 14 bases between them. Germline CDR1 LNHNV, CDR2 YYDKDF (reference sequence). The CDR3 covers 16 residues. The CDR3 DNA reads TGTGCCACCAGCTCCCGGGCCGCCTATAGCAATCAGCCCCAGCATTTT. Its translation: CATSSRAAYSNQPQHF.